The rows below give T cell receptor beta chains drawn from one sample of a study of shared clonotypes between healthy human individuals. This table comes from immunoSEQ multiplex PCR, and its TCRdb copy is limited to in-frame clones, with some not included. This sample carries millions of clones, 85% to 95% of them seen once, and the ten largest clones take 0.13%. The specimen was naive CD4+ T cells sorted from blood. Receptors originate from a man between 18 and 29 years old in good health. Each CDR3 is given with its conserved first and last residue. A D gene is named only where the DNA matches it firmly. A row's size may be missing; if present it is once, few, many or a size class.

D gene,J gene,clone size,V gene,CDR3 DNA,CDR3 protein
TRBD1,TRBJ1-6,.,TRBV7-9,TGTGCCAGCACCCACTCAGGGGGTCGGGATAATTCACCCCTCCACTTT,CASTHSGGRDNSPLHF
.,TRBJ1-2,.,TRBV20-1,TGCAGTGCCATGGACGGCTATGGCTACACCTTC,CSAMDGYGYTF
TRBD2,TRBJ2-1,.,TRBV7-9,TGTGCCAGCAGCTTACGGGTAGCGGGAATATCCCACAATGAGCAGTTCTTC,CASSLRVAGISHNEQFF
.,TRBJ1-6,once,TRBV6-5,TGTGCCAGCAGTATCGGACAGAGGAATTCACCCCTCCACTTT,CASSIGQRNSPLHF
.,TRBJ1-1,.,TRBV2,TGTGCCAGCGGGAATCTGTGGAACACTGAAGCTTTCTTT,CASGNLWNTEAFF
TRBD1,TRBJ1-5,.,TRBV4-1,TGCGCCAGCAGCCAAGGGGACAGGGATAGCAATCAGCCCCAGCATTTT,CASSQGDRDSNQPQHF
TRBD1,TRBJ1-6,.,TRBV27,TGTGCCAGCAGTTCTACAGGGGGCGATTCACCCCTCCACTTT,CASSSTGGDSPLHF
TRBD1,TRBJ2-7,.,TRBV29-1,TGCAGCGCTGGGGTCGGGACAGCCATTAGACACGAGCAGTACTTC,CSAGVGTAIRHEQYF
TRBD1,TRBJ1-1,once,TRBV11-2,TGTGCCAGCAGCTCGCAGGGGGGTACTGAAGCTTTCTTT,CASSSQGGTEAFF
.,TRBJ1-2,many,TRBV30,TGTGCCTGGAGTGTGGGCAGGGAGGGCTACACCTTC,CAWSVGREGYTF
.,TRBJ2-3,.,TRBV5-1,TGCGCCAGCAGCTTGGCTGGAGCGACAGATACGCAGTATTTT,CASSLAGATDTQYF
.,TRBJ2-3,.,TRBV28,TGTGCCAGCACCGTTTTGGGGGGCCCAGATACGCAGTATTTT,CASTVLGGPDTQYF
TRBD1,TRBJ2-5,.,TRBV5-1,TGCGCCAGCAGCTCGGGACAGGGCAGGGAGACCCAGTACTTC,CASSSGQGRETQYF
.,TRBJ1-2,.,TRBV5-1,TGCGCCAGCAGCTTGGAGTTCCGAAGCACCTATGGCTACACCTTC,CASSLEFRSTYGYTF
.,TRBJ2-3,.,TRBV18,TGTGCCAGCTCACCTACCCGGGGAACCACAGATACGCAGTATTTT,CASSPTRGTTDTQYF
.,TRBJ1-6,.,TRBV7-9,TGTGCCAGCAGCCCCCTCGGTGGCAATTCACCCCTCCACTTT,CASSPLGGNSPLHF
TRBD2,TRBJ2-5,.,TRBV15,TGTGCCACCAGCAGAGACCCCGGGGGGGAGACCCAGTACTTC,CATSRDPGGETQYF
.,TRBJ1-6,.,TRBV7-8,TGTGCCAGCAGCTCCTGGGGGGCTGAGAATTCACCCCTCCACTTT,CASSSWGAENSPLHF
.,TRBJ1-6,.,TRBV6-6,TGTGCCAGCAGTTACGCCGACTCCCTCCCCCTCCACTTT,CASSYADSLPLHF
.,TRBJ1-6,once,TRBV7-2,TGTGCCAGCAGCCAAATTAACGATTCACCCCTCCACTTT,CASSQINDSPLHF
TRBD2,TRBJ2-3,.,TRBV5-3,TGTGCCAGAAGCTTTAGCGGGAGGGCCGCAGATACGCAGTATTTT,CARSFSGRAADTQYF
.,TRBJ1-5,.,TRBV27,TGTGCCAGCAGTCCAGAAGGTTGGAGGAGCAATCAGCCCCAGCATTTT,CASSPEGWRSNQPQHF
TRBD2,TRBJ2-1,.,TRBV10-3,TGTGCCATCAGTCACGGACTAGCGGGACCCGTAGAGCAGTTCTTC,CAISHGLAGPVEQFF
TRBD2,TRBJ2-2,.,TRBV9,TGTGCCAGCAGCGTGGGGACTAGCGGGAGTGTTGTCGGGGAGCTGTTTTTT,CASSVGTSGSVVGELFF
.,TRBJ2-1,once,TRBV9,TGTGCCAGCAGCGTAGGTGGGCTCTCCTACAATGAGCAGTTCTTC,CASSVGGLSYNEQFF
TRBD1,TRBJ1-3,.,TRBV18,TGTGCCAGCTCACCGCGACGTGCAGGGACAGGTGGAAACACCATATATTTT,CASSPRRAGTGGNTIYF
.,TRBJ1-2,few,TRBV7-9,TGTGCCAGCAGCTCCCCTAACTATGGCTACACCTTC,CASSSPNYGYTF
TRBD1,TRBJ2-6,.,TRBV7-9,TGTGCCAGCAGCTTAGAGGCAGGGGGCTATGGGGCCAACGTCCTGACTTTC,CASSLEAGGYGANVLTF
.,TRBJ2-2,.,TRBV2,TGTGCCAGCCGGGGAGAGGAGAGCGGGGAGCTGTTTTTT,CASRGEESGELFF
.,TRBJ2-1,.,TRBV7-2,TGTGCCAGCAGCTCGGAGGGCGGGATCTACAATGAGCAGTTCTTC,CASSSEGGIYNEQFF
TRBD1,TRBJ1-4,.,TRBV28,TGTGCCAGCAGGGCAGGGGGCTCTAAGGAAAAACTGTTTTTT,CASRAGGSKEKLFF
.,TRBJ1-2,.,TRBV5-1,TGCGCCAGCAGCTCGGGGGAGCCTAACTATGGCTACACCTTC,CASSSGEPNYGYTF
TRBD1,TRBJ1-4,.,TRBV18,TGTGCCAGCTCGCTAACAGGGGAGAGTGAAAAACTGTTTTTT,CASSLTGESEKLFF
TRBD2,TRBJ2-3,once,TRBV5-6,TGTGCCAGCAGCTCAAGACTAGCGGGCACAGATACGCAGTATTTT,CASSSRLAGTDTQYF
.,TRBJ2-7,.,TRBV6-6,TGTGCCAGCAGTTACTCGAACAGATACTACGAGCAGTACTTC,CASSYSNRYYEQYF
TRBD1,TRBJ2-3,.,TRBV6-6,TGTGCCAGCAGCCTGGGACAGGGACGCACAGATACGCAGTATTTT,CASSLGQGRTDTQYF
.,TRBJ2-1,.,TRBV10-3,TGTGCCATCGGGACCCGGGAGTACAATGAGCAGTTCTTC,CAIGTREYNEQFF
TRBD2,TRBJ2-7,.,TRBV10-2,TGCGCCACCGGGGGGCTAGCGGGCAACGAGCAGTACTTC,CATGGLAGNEQYF
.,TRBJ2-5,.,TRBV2,TGTGCCAGCAGTGTATCCGGGGACCAGGGGACCCAGTACTTC,CASSVSGDQGTQYF
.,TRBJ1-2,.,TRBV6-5,TGTGCCAGCAGTTATACAGGGCTTGCTGGCTACACCTTC,CASSYTGLAGYTF
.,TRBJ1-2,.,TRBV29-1,TGCAGCGTTGGACAGTCCGCCGCCCCGCATGGCTACACCTTC,CSVGQSAAPHGYTF
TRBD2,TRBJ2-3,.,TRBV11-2,TGTGCCAGCAGCTTAGGAAATGGACTAGCGGGGGGCACAGATACGCAGTATTTT,CASSLGNGLAGGTDTQYF
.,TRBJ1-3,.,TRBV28,TGTGCCACCCTTAAAACCAGCTCTGGAAACACCATATATTTT,CATLKTSSGNTIYF
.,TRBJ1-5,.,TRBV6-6,TGTGCCAGCACTCCTTATAGCAATCAGCCCCAGCATTTT,CASTPYSNQPQHF
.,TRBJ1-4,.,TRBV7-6,TGTGCCAGCAGCTTATCAACAGACCTATTTGCAACTAATGAAAAACTGTTTTTT,CASSLSTDLFATNEKLFF
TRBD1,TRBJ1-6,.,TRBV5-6,TGTGCCAGCAGCAAGCCCAGGGGGAATTCACCCCTCCACTTT,CASSKPRGNSPLHF
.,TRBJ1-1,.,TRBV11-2,TGTGCCAGCAGAAGGGCGGGCCCGAACACTGAAGCTTTCTTT,CASRRAGPNTEAFF
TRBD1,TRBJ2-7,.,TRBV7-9,TGTGCCAGCAGCTTGACAGGGGGCCCTTTAGAGCAGTACTTC,CASSLTGGPLEQYF
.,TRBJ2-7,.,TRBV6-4,TGTGCCTTCCGGACTACATCCTACGAGCAGTACTTC,CAFRTTSYEQYF
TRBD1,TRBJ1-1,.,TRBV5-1,TGCGCCAGCAGCCCTGGGACAGGGGCCACTGAAGCTTTCTTT,CASSPGTGATEAFF
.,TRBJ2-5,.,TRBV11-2,TGTGCCAGCACCTTAACGACAGGACCCCAAGAGACCCAGTACTTC,CASTLTTGPQETQYF
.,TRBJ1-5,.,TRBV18,TGTGCCAGCTCACCCCACAGGGATCAGCCCCAGCATTTT,CASSPHRDQPQHF
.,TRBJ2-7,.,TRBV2,TGTGCCAGCATGTACACTCAGGGGGGCGAGCAGTACTTC,CASMYTQGGEQYF
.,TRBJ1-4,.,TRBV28,TGTGCCAGCAGTACCAGGGTTGCTGTATCAGAAAAACTGTTTTTT,CASSTRVAVSEKLFF
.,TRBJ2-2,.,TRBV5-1,TGCGCCAGCAGCCCAGGGTCCAAGGCGACCGGGGAGCTGTTTTTT,CASSPGSKATGELFF
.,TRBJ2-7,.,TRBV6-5,TGTGCCAGCAGTTACTCGACGACTAATTCCTACGAGCAGTACTTC,CASSYSTTNSYEQYF
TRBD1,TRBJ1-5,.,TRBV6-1,TGTGCCACCTCCCCGCAGGGGGCAAGTCAGCCCCAGCATTTT,CATSPQGASQPQHF
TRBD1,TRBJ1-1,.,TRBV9,TGTGCCAGCAGCGTCGCCCCGGGACAGGTGACTACTGAAGCTTTCTTT,CASSVAPGQVTTEAFF